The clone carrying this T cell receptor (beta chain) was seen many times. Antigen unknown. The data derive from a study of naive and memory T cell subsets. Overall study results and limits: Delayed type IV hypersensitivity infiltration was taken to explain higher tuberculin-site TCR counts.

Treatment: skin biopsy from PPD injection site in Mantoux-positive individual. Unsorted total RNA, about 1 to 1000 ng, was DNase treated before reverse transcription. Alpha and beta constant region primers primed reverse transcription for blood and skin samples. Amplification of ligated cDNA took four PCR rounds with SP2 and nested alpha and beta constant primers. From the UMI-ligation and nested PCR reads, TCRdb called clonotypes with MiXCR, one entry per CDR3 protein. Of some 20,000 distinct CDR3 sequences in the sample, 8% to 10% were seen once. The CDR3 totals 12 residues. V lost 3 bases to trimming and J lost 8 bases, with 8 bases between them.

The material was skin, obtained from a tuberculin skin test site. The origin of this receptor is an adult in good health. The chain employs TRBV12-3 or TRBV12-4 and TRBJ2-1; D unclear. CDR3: CASSLTRDEQFF. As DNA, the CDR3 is TGTGCCAGCAGTTTGACCAGAGATGAGCAGTTCTTC.